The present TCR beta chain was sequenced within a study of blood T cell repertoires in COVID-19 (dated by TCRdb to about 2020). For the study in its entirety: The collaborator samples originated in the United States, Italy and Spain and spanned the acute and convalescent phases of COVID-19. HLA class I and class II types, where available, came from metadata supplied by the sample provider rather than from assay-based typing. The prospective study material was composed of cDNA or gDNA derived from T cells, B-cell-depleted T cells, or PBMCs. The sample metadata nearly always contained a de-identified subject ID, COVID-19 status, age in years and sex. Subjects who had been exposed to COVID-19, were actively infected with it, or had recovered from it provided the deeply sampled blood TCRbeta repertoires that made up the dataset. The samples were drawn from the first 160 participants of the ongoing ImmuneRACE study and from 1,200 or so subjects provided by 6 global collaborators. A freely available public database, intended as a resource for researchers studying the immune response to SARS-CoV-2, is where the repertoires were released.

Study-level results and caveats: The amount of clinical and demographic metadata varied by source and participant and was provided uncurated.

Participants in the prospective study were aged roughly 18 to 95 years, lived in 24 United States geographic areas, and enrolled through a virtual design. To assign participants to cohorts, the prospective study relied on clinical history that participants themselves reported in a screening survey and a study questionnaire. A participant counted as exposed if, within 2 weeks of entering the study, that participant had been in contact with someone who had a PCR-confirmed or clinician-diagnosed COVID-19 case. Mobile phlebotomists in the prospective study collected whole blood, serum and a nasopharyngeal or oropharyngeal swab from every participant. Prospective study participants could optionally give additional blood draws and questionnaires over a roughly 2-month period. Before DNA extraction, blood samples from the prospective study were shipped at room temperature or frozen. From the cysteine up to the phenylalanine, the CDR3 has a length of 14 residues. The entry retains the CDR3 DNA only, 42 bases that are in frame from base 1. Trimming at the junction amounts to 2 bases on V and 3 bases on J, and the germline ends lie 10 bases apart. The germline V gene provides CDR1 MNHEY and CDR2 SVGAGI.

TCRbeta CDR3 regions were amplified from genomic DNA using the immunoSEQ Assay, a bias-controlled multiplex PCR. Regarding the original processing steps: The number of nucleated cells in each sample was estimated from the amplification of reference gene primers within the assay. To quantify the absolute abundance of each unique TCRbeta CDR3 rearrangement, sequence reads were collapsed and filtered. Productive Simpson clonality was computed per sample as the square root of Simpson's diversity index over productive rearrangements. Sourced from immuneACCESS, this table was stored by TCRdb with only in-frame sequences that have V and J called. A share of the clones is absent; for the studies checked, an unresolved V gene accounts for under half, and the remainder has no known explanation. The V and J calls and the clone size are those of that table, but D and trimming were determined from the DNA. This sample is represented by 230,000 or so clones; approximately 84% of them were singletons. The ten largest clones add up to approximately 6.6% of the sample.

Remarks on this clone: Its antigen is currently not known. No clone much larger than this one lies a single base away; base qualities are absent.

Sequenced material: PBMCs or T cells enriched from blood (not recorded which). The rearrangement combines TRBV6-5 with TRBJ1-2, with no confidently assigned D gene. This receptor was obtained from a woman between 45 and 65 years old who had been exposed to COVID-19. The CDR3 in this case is CASSYAGKDYGYTF. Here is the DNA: TGTGCCAGCAGTTACGCGGGAAAGGACTATGGCTACACCTTC.